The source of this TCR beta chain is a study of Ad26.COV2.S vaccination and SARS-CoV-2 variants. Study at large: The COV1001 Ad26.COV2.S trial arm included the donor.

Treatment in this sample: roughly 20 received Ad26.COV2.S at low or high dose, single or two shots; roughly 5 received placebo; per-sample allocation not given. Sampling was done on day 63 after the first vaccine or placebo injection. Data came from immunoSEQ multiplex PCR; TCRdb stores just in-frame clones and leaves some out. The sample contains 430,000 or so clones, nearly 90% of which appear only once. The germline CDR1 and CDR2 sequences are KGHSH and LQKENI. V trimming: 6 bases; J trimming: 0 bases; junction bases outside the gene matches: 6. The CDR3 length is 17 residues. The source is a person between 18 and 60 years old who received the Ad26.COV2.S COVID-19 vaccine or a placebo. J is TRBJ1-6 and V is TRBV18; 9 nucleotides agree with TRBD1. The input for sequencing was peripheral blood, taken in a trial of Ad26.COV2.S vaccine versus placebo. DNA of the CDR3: TGTGCCAGCTCGCAGATGGGACAGGGCTCCTATAATTCACCCCTCCACTTT. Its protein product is CASSQMGQGSYNSPLHF.